The 21 T cell receptor beta chains below were found in one sample sequenced in a study of T cells in Graves' hyperthyroidism and ophthalmopathy. Using RNA transcripts as the source, TCR beta CDR3 regions were amplified. The TCR CDR3 first-round RT-PCR relied on the HTBI primer set. MiXCR, run by TCRdb on the multiplex PCR reads, gives a single entry per CDR3 protein. Among 300,000 to 400,000 distinct CDR3 sequences listed, about 14% were seen once. Sequencing used blood. Every receptor here comes from a woman in her thirties with Graves' ophthalmopathy.

This clonotype was counted many times. V is TRBV20-1 and J is TRBJ1-5, with 8 bases identical to TRBD1. Looked up from germline, CDR1 is DFQATT and CDR2 is SNEGSKA (reference sequence). V shed 0 bases, J shed 3 bases, and the junction held 7 bases outside the gene matches. The CDR3 has 16 residues. Here the CDR3 reads CSARDLATGDNQPQHF. The CDR3 bases are TGCAGTGCTAGAGATCTCGCGACAGGGGACAATCAGCCCCAGCATTTT.

This clonotype was counted at least ten times. The J gene is TRBJ2-3, the V gene TRBV24-1; possibly TRBD2 for D (6 bases). Germline V CDR1 and CDR2: KGHDR, SFDVKD. The V and J ends lost 5 bases and 1 base respectively, with 18 bases between them. The CDR3 sequence is 17 residues long. The CDR3 bases are TGTGCCACCAGTGTCCCCACCGGGGGTGGGGGCACAGATACGCAGTATTTT. Protein sequence: CATSVPTGGGGTDTQYF.

This clonotype was detected ten times or more. This chain connects TRBV10-3 to TRBJ2-3; D gene uncertain. V was cut by 3 bases and J by 2 bases, with 9 bases left in between. The CDR3 consists of 14 residues. Per germline, CDR1 ENHRY and CDR2 SYGVKD. CDR3 sequence (DNA): TGTGCCATCAGTGATACCCAATCCACAGATACGCAGTATTTT. Its translation: CAISDTQSTDTQYF.

This clonotype was recorded many times. The chain couples TRBV19 to TRBJ1-6, with a possible D match to TRBD1 (6 bases). Germline V CDR1 and CDR2: LNHDA, SQIVND (reference sequence). Trimming removed 6 bases at V and 10 bases at J, with 13 bases between. The CDR3 runs 13 residues. The CDR3 sequence is CASSTGTSSPLHF. The DNA for the CDR3 is TGTGCCAGTAGCACAGGGACCTCATCACCCCTCCACTTT.

Concerning this clonotype itself: This could be a read error, since a much larger clone is one nucleotide away. The chain couples TRBV3-1 to TRBJ2-2; maybe TRBD2 (5 bases). Germline V CDR1 and CDR2: LGHDT, YNNKEL (reference sequence). The CDR3 has 15 residues. Here the CDR3 reads CASSQDNRGAGELVF. In DNA, the CDR3 is TGTGCCAGCAGCCAAGATAATCGGGGTGCCGGGGAGCTGGTTTTT.

Note on this clonotype: At one end the junction does not follow the germline gene, possibly because of a read error. The CDR3 reads CGSSYPKVGGDTYFEQYF. The CDR3 region has the DNA TGTGGCAGCAGTTACCCCAAGGTGGGCGGAGATACCTATTTTGAGCAGTACTTC. V and J are TRBV6-8 and TRBJ2-7; no reliable D call. The CDR3 loop spans 18 amino acids. CDR1 is MNHGY and CDR2 is SAAAGT in the germline V gene.

This clonotype was found many times. The CDR3 here is CASSPGSQVYGYTF. The CDR3 bases are TGTGCCAGCAGCCCAGGTAGCCAGGTCTATGGCTACACCTTC. This chain joins TRBV6-1 and TRBJ1-2; D is uncertain. V lost 6 bases and J lost 4, with 15 bases in between. Germline V CDR1 and CDR2: MNHNS, SASEGT. This CDR3 has 14 amino acids.

The chain has TRBV27 and TRBJ1-4; D ambiguous. The germline V gene has CDR1 MNHEY and CDR2 SMNVEV (reference sequence). The CDR3 consists of 14 residues. The ends were cut back, 5 bases at V and 5 bases at J, with 12 bases in the middle. CDR3 coding DNA: TGTGCCAGCAGTCTCCTTCCCGGGAATGAAAAACTGTTTTTT. Translation: CASSLLPGNEKLFF.

This clonotype was picked up many times. The chain couples TRBV5-5 to TRBJ2-5; TRBD1 matches at 7 bases. The V gene's germline CDR1 is SGHKS and CDR2 YYEKEE (reference sequence). The CDR3 contains 17 residues. V was clipped by 4 bases and J by 1 base; unmatched bases: 13. CDR3 coding DNA: TGTGCCAGCAGCACCCGACCAGGACAGGCCCCCCAAGAGACCCAGTACTTC. This translates into CASSTRPGQAPQETQYF. The full variable domain, its missing parts supplied by reference TRBV5-5 and TRBJ2-5, is DAGVTQSPTHLIKTRGQQVTLRCSPISGHKSVSWYQQVLGQGPQFIFQYYEKEERGRGNFPDRFSARQFPNYSSELNVNALLLGDSALYLCASSTRPGQAPQETQYFGPGTRLLVL.

The table lists this clonotype with many counts. CDR3 DNA: TGCAGAGTTTCCTCGTGGTTCACTGAAGCTTTCTTT. Protein sequence: CRVSSWFTEAFF. The chain couples TRBV20-1 to TRBJ1-1; D unclear. CDR1 is DFQATT and CDR2 is SNEGSKA in the germline V gene (reference sequence). The CDR3 contains 12 residues.

A remark on this clonotype: Just one base apart from a much larger clone, this may be a read error. The V and J genes are TRBV10-1 and TRBJ1-1; the match to TRBD1 covers 8 bases. Per the germline V gene, CDR1 is WNHNN and CDR2 is SYGVQD (reference sequence). This CDR3 region has 16 residues. In nucleotides, the CDR3 is TGCGCCAGCAGTGAGGGACAGGGTCTAGGGGACGCTGAAGCTTCCTTT. Protein product: CASSEGQGLGDAEASF.

This chain joins TRBV25-1 and TRBJ1-4; D gene ambiguous. The V end lost 0 bases, the J end lost 8 bases, and 1 base lay between the germline ends. The CDR3 loop spans 11 amino acids. From germline, CDR1 is MGHDK and CDR2 SYGVNS. CDR3 in DNA: TGTGCCAGCAGTGAATACGAAAAACTGTTTTTT. Protein: CASSEYEKLFF.

This clonotype has ten or more counts. The rearrangement links TRBV6-5 to TRBJ2-5; D is perhaps TRBD2 (5 bases). The CDR3 loop spans 15 amino acids. The germline CDR1 and CDR2 sequences are MNHEY and SVGAGI. With 0 bases removed from V and 0 bases from J, the gap between germline ends came to 8 bases. The CDR3 is CASSYSPGYQETQYF. CDR3 sequence (DNA): TGTGCCAGCAGTTACTCGCCGGGGTACCAAGAGACCCAGTACTTC.

Many counts were recorded for this clonotype. This chain connects TRBV10-1 to TRBJ2-1; 8 bases are a match to TRBD2. This CDR3 has 17 amino acids. J gave up 9 bases and V 3 bases, and 16 bases lay outside the gene matches. Germline V gives CDR1 WNHNN, CDR2 SYGVQD (reference sequence). Written as DNA, the CDR3 is TGCGCCAGCAGTGACACCACCCTGGATCACGGGGGGGGTGAGCAGTTCTTC. Residues: CASSDTTLDHGGGEQFF.

In its sample, this clonotype was seen many times. This chain joins TRBV2 and TRBJ2-1; D gene ambiguous. Germline V gene sequence: CDR1 SNHLY, CDR2 FYNNEI. V lost 6 bases to trimming and J lost 4 bases, with 4 bases between them. The CDR3 sequence is 11 residues long. This CDR3 is CASRVYNEQFF. The CDR3 nucleotides are TGTGCCAGCAGGGTGTACAATGAGCAGTTCTTC.

V and J are TRBV19 and TRBJ2-2, with D perhaps being TRBD1 or TRBD2 (5 bases each). The CDR3 totals 17 residues. Trimming removed 6 bases at V and 3 bases at J, with 20 bases between. Germline CDR1 LNHDA, CDR2 SQIVND (reference sequence). CDR3 amino acids: CASSGSWDRYDTGELFF. CDR3 DNA: TGTGCCAGTAGCGGAAGTTGGGACCGATACGACACCGGGGAGCTGTTTTTT.

This clonotype was detected ten times or more. V gene TRBV15 combines with J gene TRBJ2-7; a possible D gene is TRBD2 (5 bases). This CDR3 has 15 residues. Looked up from germline, CDR1 is LNHNV and CDR2 is YYDKDF (reference sequence). V was cut by 0 bases and J by 3 bases, with 12 bases left in between. The CDR3 is CATSRDPGMGYEQYF. CDR3 DNA: TGTGCCACCAGCAGAGATCCGGGGATGGGCTACGAGCAGTACTTC.

The table lists this clonotype with a count of one. The conserved final phenylalanine or tryptophan is absent from the CDR3, which likely points to a read error. This chain joins TRBV5-1 and TRBJ1-5; D is unclear. The CDR3 has 15 amino acids. CDR1 SGHRS and CDR2 YFSETQ come from the germline V gene. Trimming pared 3 bases from V and 3 bases from J, leaving 13 bases between. The CDR3 DNA follows: TGCGCCAGCAGCTCAGACGGTGACCCCAATCAGCCCCAGCATTCT. Encoded protein: CASSSDGDPNQPQHS.

This clonotype was observed at least ten times. The rearrangement joins TRBV6-1 to TRBJ1-1; unclear D gene. V was clipped by 2 bases and J by 0 bases, with 13 bases between them. This CDR3 comprises 16 residues. The V gene's germline CDR1 is MNHNS and CDR2 SASEGT. The CDR3 region has the DNA TGTGCCAGCAGTGAAAGAATCCTTAACATGAACACTGAAGCTTTCTTT. This encodes CASSERILNMNTEAFF.

A few counts support this clonotype. One base away lies a much larger clone, so this may be a sequencing read error. The chain recombines TRBV12-3 or TRBV12-4 with TRBJ1-4; D is perhaps TRBD1 (5 bases). This CDR3 has 14 amino acids. Trimming stripped 6 bases from V and 6 bases from J, with 14 bases between. The CDR3 is CASSYGTGDEKLFF. CDR3 nucleotides: TGTGCCAGCAGCTACGGGACGGGAGATGAAAAACTGTTTTTT.

This clonotype occurred many times. The V and J genes are TRBV27 and TRBJ2-2, with D tentatively TRBD1 (5 bases). Trimming stripped 6 bases from V and 0 bases from J, with 8 bases between. This CDR3 is 14 amino acids long. Germline CDR1 MNHEY, CDR2 SMNVEV (reference sequence). CDR3 nucleotide sequence: TGTGCCAGCAGCAGGGTGACGAACACCGGGGAGCTGTTTTTT. Protein product: CASSRVTNTGELFF.